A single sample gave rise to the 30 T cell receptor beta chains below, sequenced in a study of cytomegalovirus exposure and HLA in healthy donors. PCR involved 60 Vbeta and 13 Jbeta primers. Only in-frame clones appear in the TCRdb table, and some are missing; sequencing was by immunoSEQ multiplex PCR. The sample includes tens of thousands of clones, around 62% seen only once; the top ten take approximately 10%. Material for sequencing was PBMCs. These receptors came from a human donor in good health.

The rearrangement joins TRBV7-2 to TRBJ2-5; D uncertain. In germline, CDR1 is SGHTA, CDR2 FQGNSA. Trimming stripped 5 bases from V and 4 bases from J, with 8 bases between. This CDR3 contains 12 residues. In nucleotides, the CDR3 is TGTGCCAGCAGCGCTAGAATAGAGACCCAGTACTTC. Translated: CASSARIETQYF.

The CDR3 loop is CASSVVQVTSGGVGTQYF. CDR3 in DNA: TGTGCCAGCAGCGTAGTCCAGGTAACTAGCGGGGGGGTGGGTACGCAGTATTTT. The chain recombines TRBV9 with TRBJ2-3; 13 bases map to TRBD2. Trimming at V came to 0 bases and at J to 8 bases, leaving 12 bases not matched to a gene. CDR1 is SGDLS, CDR2 YYNGEE, per germline. The CDR3 has 18 residues.

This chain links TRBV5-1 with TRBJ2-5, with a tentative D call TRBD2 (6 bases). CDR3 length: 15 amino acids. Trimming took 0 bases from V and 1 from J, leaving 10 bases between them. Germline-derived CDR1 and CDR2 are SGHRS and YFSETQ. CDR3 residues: CASSLVTRAQETQYF. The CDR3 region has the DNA TGCGCCAGCAGCTTGGTGACTAGGGCCCAAGAGACCCAGTACTTC.

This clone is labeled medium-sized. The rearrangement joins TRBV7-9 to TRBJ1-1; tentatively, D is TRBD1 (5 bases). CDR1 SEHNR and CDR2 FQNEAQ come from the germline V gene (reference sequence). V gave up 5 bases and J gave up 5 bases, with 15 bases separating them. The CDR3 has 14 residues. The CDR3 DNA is TGTGCCAGCAGCCCACCAGGGAAGGGGACTGAAGCTTTCTTT. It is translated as CASSPPGKGTEAFF.

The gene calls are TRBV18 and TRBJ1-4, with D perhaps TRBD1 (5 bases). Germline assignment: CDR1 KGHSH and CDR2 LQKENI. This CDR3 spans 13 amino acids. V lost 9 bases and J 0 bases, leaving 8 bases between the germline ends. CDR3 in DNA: TGTGCCAGTAAACAGGCAACTAATGAAAAACTGTTTTTT. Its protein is CASKQATNEKLFF. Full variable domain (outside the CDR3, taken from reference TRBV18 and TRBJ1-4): NAGVMQNPRHLVRRRGQEARLRCSPMKGHSHVYWYRQLPEEGLKFMVYLQKENIIDESGMPKERFSAEFPKEGPSILRIQQVVRGDSAAYFCASKQATNEKLFFGSGTQLSVL.

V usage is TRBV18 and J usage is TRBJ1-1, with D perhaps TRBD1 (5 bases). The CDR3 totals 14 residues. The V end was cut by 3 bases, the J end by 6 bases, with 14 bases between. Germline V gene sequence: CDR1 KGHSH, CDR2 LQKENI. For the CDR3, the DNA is TGTGCCAGCTCACCTGCACAGGCCGGGTCTGAAGCTTTCTTT. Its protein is CASSPAQAGSEAFF.

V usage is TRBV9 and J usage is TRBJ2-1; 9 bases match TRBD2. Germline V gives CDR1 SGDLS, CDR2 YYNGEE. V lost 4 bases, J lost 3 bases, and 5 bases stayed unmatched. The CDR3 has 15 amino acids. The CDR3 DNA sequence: TGTGCCAGCAGCATTCTAGCGGGGATCTACAATGAGCAGTTCTTC. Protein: CASSILAGIYNEQFF. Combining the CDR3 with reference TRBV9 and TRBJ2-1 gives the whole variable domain DSGVTQTPKHLITATGQRVTLRCSPRSGDLSVYWYQQSLDQGLQFLIQYYNGEERAKGNILERFSAQQFPDLHSELNLSSLELGDSALYFCASSILAGIYNEQFFGPGTRLTVL.

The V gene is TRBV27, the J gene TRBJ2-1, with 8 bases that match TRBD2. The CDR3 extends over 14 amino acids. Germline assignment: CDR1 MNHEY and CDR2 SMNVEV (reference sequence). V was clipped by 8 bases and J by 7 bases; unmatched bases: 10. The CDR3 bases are TGTGCCAGCCTTCCAGCGGGGGCTAATAATGAGCAGTTCTTC. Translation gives CASLPAGANNEQFF.

In DNA, the CDR3 is TGTGCCAGCAGCACACGGGACTCTCCTCTGGTGCCCACTGAAGCTTTCTTT. Amino acid sequence: CASSTRDSPLVPTEAFF. The chain employs TRBV9 and TRBJ1-1, with D perhaps matching TRBD1 (5 bases). The V gene lost 4 bases and the J gene lost 4 bases, with 23 bases spanning the gap. The CDR3 totals 17 residues. Germline loops: CDR1 SGDLS, CDR2 YYNGEE.

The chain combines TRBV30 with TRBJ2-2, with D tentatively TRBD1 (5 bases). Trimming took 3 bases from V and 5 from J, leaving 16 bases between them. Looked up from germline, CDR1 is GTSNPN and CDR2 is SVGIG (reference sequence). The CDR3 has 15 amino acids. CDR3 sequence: CAWSLGHQGTGELFF. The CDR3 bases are TGTGCCTGGAGCCTTGGACACCAGGGTACCGGGGAGCTGTTTTTT.

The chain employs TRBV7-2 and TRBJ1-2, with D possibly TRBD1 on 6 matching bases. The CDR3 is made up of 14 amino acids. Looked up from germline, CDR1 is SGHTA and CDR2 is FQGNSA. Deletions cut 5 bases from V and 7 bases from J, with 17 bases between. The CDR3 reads CASSPKGGLGGYTF. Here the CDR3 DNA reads TGTGCCAGCAGCCCTAAGGGGGGGCTTGGTGGCTACACCTTC.

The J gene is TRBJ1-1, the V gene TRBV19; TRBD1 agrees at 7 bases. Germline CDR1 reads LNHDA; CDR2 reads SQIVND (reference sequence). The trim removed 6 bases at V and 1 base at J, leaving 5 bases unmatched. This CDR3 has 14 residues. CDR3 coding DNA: TGTGCCAGTAGAGTAGGGGGCAGGAACACTGAAGCTTTCTTT. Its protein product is CASRVGGRNTEAFF.

The CDR3 coding sequence is TGTGCCAGTAGTATCGACAGGGGGCGTGAAAAACTGTTTTTT. It specifies CASSIDRGREKLFF. This chain joins TRBV19 and TRBJ1-4; 10 bases fit TRBD1. The CDR3 covers 14 residues. Germline CDR1 LNHDA, CDR2 SQIVND (reference sequence). V was pared by 3 bases and J by 7 bases, with 2 bases of the junction left unmatched.

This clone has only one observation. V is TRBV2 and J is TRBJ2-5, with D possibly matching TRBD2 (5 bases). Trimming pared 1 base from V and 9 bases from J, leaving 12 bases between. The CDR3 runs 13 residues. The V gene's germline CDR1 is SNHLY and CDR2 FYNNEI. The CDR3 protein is CASSEGQERAQYF. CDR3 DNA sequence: TGTGCCAGCAGTGAAGGACAAGAGAGGGCCCAGTACTTC.

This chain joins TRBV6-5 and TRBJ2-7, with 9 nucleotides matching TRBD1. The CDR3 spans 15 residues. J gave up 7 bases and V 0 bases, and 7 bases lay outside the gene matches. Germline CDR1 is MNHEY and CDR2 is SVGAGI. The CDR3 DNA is TGTGCCAGCAGTTACTCGCCCGGACAGGGGTGGGAGCAGTACTTC. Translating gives CASSYSPGQGWEQYF.

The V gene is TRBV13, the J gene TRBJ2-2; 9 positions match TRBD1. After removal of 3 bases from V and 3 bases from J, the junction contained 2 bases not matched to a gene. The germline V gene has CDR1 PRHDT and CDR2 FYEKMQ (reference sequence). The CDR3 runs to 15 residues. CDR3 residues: CASSFRDRDTGELFF. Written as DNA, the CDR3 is TGTGCCAGCAGCTTCCGGGACAGGGACACCGGGGAGCTGTTTTTT. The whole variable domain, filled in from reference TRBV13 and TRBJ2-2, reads AAGVIQSPRHLIKEKRETATLKCYPIPRHDTVYWYQQGPGQDPQFLISFYEKMQSDKGSIPDRFSAQQFSDYHSELNMSSLELGDSALYFCASSFRDRDTGELFFGEGSRLTVL.

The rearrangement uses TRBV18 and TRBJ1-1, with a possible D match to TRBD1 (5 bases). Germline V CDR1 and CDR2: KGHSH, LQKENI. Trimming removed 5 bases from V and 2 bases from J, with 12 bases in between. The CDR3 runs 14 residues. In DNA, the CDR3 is TGTGCCAGCTCATGGGCCGGGGGTAACACTGAAGCTTTCTTT. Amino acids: CASSWAGGNTEAFF.

The CDR3 sequence: CASSPRQGRAPLHF. CDR3 coding DNA: TGTGCCAGCAGCCCACGACAGGGGCGGGCACCCCTCCACTTT. This chain links TRBV7-2 with TRBJ1-6; 8 bases align to TRBD1. From germline, CDR1 is SGHTA and CDR2 FQGNSA. The CDR3 consists of 14 residues. J was trimmed by 11 bases and V by 5 bases; bases with no gene match: 8. Together with reference TRBV7-2 and TRBJ1-6, the CDR3 gives the full variable domain: GAGVSQSPSNKVTEKGKDVELRCDPISGHTALYWYRQSLGQGLEFLIYFQGNSAPDKSGLPSDRFSAERTGGSVSTLTIQRTQQEDSAVYLCASSPRQGRAPLHFGNGTRLTVT.

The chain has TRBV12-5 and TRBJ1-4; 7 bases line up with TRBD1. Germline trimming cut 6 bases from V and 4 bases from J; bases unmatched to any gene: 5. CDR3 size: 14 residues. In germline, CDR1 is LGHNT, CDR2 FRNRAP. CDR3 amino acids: CASGAGTDNEKLFF. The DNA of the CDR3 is TGTGCTAGTGGCGCCGGGACAGATAATGAAAAACTGTTTTTT. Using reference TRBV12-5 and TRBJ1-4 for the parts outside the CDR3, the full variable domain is DARVTQTPRHKVTEMGQEVTMRCQPILGHNTVFWYRQTMMQGLELLAYFRNRAPLDDSGMPKDRFSAEMPDATLATLKIQPSEPRDSAVYFCASGAGTDNEKLFFGSGTQLSVL.

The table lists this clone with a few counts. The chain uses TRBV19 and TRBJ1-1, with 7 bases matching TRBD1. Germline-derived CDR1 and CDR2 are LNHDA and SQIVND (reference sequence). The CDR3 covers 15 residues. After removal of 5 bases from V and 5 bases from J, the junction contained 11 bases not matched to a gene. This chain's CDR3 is CASSQDRRGGTEAFF. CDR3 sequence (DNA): TGTGCCAGTAGTCAGGACAGGCGGGGCGGGACTGAAGCTTTCTTT.

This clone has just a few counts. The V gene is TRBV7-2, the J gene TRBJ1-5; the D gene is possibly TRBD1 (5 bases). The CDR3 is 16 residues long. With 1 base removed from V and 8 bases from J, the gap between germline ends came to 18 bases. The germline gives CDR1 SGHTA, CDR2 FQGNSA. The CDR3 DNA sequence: TGTGCCAGCAGCTTAGTAGCGGGGGACCTTAATGAGCCCCAGCATTTT. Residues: CASSLVAGDLNEPQHF.

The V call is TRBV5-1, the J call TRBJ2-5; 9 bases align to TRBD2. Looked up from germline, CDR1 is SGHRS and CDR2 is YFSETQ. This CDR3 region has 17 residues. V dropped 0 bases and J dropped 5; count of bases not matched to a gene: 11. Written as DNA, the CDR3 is TGCGCCAGCAGCTTGGGCCCCGGCGGGGGGGCCGGTGAGACCCAGTACTTC. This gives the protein CASSLGPGGGAGETQYF.

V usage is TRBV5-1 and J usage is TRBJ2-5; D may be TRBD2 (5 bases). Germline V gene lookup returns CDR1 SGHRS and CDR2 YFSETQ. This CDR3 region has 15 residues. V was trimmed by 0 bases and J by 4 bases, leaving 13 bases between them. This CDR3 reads CASSLARTEGETQYF. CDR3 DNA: TGCGCCAGCAGCTTGGCCAGAACAGAGGGAGAGACCCAGTACTTC.

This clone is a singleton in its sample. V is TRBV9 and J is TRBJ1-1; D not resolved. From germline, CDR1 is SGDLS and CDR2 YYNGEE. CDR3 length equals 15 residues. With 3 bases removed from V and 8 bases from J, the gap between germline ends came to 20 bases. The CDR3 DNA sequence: TGTGCCAGCAGCGCGAGGCAAGACCCCTTGGCAGAAGCTTTCTTT. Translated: CASSARQDPLAEAFF.

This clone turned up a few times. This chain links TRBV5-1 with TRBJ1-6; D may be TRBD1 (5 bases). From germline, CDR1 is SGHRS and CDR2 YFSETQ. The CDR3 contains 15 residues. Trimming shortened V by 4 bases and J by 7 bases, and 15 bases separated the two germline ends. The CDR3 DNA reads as TGCGCCAGCAGCAGACAGACGGAGACAAATTCACCCCTCCACTTT. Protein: CASSRQTETNSPLHF.

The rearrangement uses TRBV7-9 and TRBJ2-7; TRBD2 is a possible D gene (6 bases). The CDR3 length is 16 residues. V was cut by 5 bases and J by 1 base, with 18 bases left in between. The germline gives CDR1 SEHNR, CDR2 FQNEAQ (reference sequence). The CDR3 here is CASSTLGDLGSYEQYF. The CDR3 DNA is TGTGCCAGCAGCACCCTCGGGGACTTAGGTTCCTACGAGCAGTACTTC.

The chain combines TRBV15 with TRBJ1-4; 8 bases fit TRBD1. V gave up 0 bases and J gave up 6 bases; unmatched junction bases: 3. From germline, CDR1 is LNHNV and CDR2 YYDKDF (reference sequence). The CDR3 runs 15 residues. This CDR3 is CATSRDRGRHEKLFF. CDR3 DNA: TGTGCCACCAGCAGAGACAGGGGGCGCCATGAAAAACTGTTTTTT.

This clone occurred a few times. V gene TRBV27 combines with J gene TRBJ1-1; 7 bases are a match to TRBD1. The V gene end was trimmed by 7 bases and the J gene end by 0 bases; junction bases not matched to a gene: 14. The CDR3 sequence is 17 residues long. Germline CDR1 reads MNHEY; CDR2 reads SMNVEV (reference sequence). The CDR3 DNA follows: TGTGCCAGCATCCTCTCGGGACAGCTTTTCATGAACACTGAAGCTTTCTTT. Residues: CASILSGQLFMNTEAFF.

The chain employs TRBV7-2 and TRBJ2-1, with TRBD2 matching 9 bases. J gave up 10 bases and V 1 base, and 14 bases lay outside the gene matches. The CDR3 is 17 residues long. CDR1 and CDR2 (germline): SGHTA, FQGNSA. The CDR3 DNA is TGTGCCAGCAGCTTAGATCTCGCTAGCGGGGACTGGGGGGAGCAGTTCTTC. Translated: CASSLDLASGDWGEQFF. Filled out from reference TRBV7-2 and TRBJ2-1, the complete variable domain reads GAGVSQSPSNKVTEKGKDVELRCDPISGHTALYWYRQSLGQGLEFLIYFQGNSAPDKSGLPSDRFSAERTGGSVSTLTIQRTQQEDSAVYLCASSLDLASGDWGEQFFGPGTRLTVL.

CDR3 in amino acids: CASSFSDNSPLHF. The CDR3 coding sequence is TGTGCCAGCAGCTTCAGCGATAATTCACCCCTCCACTTT. The V gene is TRBV7-2, the J gene TRBJ1-6; no clear D. Germline lookup yields CDR1 SGHTA and CDR2 FQGNSA. CDR3 length equals 13 residues. V shed 3 bases and J shed 5 bases, with 5 bases lying between them. The variable domain in full, with the rest retrieved from reference TRBV7-2 and TRBJ1-6, is GAGVSQSPSNKVTEKGKDVELRCDPISGHTALYWYRQSLGQGLEFLIYFQGNSAPDKSGLPSDRFSAERTGGSVSTLTIQRTQQEDSAVYLCASSFSDNSPLHFGNGTRLTVT.